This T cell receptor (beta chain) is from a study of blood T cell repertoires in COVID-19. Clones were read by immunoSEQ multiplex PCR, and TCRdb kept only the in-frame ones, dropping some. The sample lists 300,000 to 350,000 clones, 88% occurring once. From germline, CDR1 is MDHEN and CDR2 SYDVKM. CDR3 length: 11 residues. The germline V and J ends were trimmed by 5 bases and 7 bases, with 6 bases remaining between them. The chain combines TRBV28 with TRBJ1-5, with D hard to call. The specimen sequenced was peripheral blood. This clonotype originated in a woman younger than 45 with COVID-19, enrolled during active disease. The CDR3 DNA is TGTGCCAGCAGTACTAGACAGCCCCAGCATTTT. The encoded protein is CASSTRQPQHF.